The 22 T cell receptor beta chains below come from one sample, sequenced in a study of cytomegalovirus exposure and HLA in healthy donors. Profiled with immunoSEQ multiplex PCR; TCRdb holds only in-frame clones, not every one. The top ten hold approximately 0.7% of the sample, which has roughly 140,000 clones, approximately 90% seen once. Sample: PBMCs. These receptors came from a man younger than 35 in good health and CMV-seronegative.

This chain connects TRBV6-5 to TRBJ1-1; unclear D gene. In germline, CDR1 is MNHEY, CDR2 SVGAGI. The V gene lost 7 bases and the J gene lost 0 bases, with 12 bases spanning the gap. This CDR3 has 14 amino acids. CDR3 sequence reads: CASIQDGVNTEAFF. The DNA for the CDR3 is TGTGCCAGCATTCAGGACGGGGTGAACACTGAAGCTTTCTTT.

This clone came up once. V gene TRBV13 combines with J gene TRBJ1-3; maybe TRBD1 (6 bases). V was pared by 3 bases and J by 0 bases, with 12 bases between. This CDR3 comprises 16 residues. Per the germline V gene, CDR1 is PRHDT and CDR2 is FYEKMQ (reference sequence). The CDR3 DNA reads TGTGCCAGCAGCTTGGGGGCGTTCAGCTCTGGAAACACCATATATTTT. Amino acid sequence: CASSLGAFSSGNTIYF.

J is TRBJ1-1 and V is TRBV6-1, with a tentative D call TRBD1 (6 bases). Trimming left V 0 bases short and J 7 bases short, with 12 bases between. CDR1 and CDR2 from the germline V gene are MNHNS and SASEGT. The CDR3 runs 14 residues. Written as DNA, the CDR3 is TGTGCCAGCAGTGAAGCTATGGACAGCATTGAAGCTTTCTTT. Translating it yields CASSEAMDSIEAFF.

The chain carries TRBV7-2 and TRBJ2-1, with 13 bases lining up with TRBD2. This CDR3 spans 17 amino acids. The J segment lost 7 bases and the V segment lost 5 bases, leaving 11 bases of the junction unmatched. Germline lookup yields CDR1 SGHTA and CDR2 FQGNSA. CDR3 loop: CASSPRPGLAGLNEQFF. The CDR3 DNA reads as TGTGCCAGCAGCCCCCGACCGGGACTAGCGGGATTAAATGAGCAGTTCTTC. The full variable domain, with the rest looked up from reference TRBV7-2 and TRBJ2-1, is GAGVSQSPSNKVTEKGKDVELRCDPISGHTALYWYRQSLGQGLEFLIYFQGNSAPDKSGLPSDRFSAERTGGSVSTLTIQRTQQEDSAVYLCASSPRPGLAGLNEQFFGPGTRLTVL.

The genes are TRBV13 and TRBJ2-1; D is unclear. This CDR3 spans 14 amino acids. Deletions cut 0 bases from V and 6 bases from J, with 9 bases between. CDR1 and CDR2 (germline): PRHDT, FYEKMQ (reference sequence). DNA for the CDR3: TGTGCCAGCAGCTTAGGGGGCTCTTCCAATGAGCAGTTCTTC. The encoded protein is CASSLGGSSNEQFF. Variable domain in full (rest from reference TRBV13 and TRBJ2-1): AAGVIQSPRHLIKEKRETATLKCYPIPRHDTVYWYQQGPGQDPQFLISFYEKMQSDKGSIPDRFSAQQFSDYHSELNMSSLELGDSALYFCASSLGGSSNEQFFGPGTRLTVL.

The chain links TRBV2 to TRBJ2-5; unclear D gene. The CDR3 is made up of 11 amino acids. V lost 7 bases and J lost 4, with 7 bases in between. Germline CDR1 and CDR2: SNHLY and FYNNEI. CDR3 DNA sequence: TGTGCCAGCAAATACGGAGAGACCCAGTACTTC. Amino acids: CASKYGETQYF.

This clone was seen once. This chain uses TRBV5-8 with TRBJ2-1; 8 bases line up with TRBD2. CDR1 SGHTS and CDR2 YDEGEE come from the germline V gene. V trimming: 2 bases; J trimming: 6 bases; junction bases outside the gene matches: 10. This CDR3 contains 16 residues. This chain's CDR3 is CASSLWGLAGGNEQFF. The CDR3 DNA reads TGTGCCAGCAGCTTATGGGGTCTAGCGGGCGGCAATGAGCAGTTCTTC.

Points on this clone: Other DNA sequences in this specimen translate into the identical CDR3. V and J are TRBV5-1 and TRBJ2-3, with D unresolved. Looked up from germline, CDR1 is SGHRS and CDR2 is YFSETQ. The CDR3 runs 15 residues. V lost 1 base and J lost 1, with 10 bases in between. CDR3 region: CASSLRGMGTDTQYF. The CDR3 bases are TGCGCCAGCAGCTTGCGCGGAATGGGCACAGATACGCAGTATTTT.

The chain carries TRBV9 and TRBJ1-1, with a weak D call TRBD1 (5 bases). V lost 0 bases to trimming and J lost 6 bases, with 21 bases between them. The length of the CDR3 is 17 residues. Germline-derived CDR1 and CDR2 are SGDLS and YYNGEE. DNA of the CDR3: TGTGCCAGCAGCGTAGGTGGGACTCAATGGATGGGCGCTGAAGCTTTCTTT. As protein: CASSVGGTQWMGAEAFF. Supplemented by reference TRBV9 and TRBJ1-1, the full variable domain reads DSGVTQTPKHLITATGQRVTLRCSPRSGDLSVYWYQQSLDQGLQFLIQYYNGEERAKGNILERFSAQQFPDLHSELNLSSLELGDSALYFCASSVGGTQWMGAEAFFGQGTRLTVV.

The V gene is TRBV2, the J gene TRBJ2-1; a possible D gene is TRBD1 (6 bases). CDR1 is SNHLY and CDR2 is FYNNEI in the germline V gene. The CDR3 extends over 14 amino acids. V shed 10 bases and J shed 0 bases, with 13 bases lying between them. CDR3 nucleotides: TGTGCCAACTCTCCGGACAGCTCCTACAATGAGCAGTTCTTC. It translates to CANSPDSSYNEQFF. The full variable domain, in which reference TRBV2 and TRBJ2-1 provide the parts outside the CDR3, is EPEVTQTPSHQVTQMGQEVILRCVPISNHLYFYWYRQILGQKVEFLVSFYNNEISEKSEIFDDQFSVERPDGSNFTLKIRSTKLEDSAMYFCANSPDSSYNEQFFGPGTRLTVL.

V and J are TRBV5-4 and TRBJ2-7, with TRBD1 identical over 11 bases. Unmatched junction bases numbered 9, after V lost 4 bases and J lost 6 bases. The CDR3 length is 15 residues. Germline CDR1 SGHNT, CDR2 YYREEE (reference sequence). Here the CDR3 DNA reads TGTGCCAGCAGCATAGGACAGGGGGCGCAGAGCGAGCAGTACGTC. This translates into CASSIGQGAQSEQYV.

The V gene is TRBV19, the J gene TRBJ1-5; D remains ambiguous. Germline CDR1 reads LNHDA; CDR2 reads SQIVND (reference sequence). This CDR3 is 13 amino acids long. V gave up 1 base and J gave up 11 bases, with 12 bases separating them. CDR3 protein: CASSIGVGRAQHF. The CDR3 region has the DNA TGTGCCAGTAGTATAGGGGTGGGGAGGGCCCAGCATTTT.

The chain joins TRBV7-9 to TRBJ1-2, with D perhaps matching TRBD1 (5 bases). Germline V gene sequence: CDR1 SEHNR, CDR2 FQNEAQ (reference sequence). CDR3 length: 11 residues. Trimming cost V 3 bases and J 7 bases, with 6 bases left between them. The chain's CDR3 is CASSLGGGYTF. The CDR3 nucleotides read TGTGCCAGCAGCTTGGGGGGTGGCTACACCTTC.

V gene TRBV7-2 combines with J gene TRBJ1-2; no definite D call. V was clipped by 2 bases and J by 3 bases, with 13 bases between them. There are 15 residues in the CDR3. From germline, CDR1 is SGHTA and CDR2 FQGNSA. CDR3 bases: TGTGCCAGCAGCTTATTTACCCATTCAGACTATGGCTACACCTTC. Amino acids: CASSLFTHSDYGYTF.

For the CDR3, the DNA is TGTGCCAGCAGTGAAGAAAGCGGGAGAGGTAATGAGCAGTTCTTC. Protein sequence: CASSEESGRGNEQFF. The chain combines TRBV2 with TRBJ2-1, with 8 nucleotides matching TRBD2. The germline V gene has CDR1 SNHLY and CDR2 FYNNEI. With V trimmed by 1 base and J by 7 bases, 6 bases remained unmatched. This CDR3 is 15 amino acids long.

In nucleotides, the CDR3 is TGTGCCAGCAGCTTGGTCGCAGGGCACTCTGGGGCCAACGTCCTGACTTTC. Translation gives CASSLVAGHSGANVLTF. This chain uses TRBV5-6 with TRBJ2-6, with D possibly being TRBD1 (5 bases). The CDR3 spans 17 residues. Trimming left V 0 bases short and J 0 bases short, with 10 bases between. Germline V gene data show CDR1 as SGHDT and CDR2 as YYEEEE.

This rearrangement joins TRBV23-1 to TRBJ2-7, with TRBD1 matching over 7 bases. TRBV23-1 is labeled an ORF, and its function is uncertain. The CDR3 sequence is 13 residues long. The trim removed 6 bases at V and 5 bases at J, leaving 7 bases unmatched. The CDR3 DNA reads TGCGCCAGCAGGCATAGACAGGGCCACGAGCAGTACTTC. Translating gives CASRHRQGHEQYF.

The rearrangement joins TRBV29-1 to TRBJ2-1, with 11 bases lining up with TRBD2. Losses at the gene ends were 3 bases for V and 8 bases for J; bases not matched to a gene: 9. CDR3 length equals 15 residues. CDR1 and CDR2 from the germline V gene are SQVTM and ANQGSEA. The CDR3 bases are TGCAGCGTTGATCGGCTAGCGGGAGGTTTATATGAGCAGTTCTTC. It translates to CSVDRLAGGLYEQFF.

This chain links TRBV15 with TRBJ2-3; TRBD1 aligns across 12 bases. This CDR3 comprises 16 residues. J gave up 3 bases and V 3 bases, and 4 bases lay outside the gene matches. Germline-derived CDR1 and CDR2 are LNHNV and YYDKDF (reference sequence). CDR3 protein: CATSSGTGGETDTQYF. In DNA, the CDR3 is TGTGCCACCAGCAGTGGGACAGGGGGCGAGACAGATACGCAGTATTTT.

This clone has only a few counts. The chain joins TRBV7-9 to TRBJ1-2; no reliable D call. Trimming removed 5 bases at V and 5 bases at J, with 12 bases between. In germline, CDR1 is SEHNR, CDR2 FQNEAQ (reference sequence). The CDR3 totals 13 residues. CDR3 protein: CASSRSRGYGYTF. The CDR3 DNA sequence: TGTGCCAGCAGCCGGTCCAGAGGTTATGGCTACACCTTC.

CDR3 nucleotide sequence: TGCGCCAGCAGCCCAGGGACTAGCGGGAACACCGGGGAGCTGTTTTTT. This translates into CASSPGTSGNTGELFF. The gene calls are TRBV5-1 and TRBJ2-2; 11 bases fit TRBD2. Germline CDR1 is SGHRS and CDR2 is YFSETQ. The V segment lost 4 bases and the J segment 1 base; nucleotides outside the gene matches: 3. CDR3 length equals 16 residues.

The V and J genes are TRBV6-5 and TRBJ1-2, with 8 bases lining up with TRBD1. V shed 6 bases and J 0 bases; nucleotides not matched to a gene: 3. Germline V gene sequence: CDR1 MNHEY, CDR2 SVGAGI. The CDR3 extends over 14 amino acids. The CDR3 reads CASRLTGANYGYTF. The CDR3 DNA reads TGTGCCAGCAGACTGACAGGGGCTAACTATGGCTACACCTTC.